These T cell receptor beta chains were read from a single sample in a study of blood T cell repertoires in COVID-19. Assay: immunoSEQ multiplex PCR; the TCRdb copy retains only in-frame clones and omits some. This table has 390,000 or so clones, more than 80% appearing once. Sequences were obtained from peripheral blood. The receptors were sampled from a woman younger than 45 with COVID-19, enrolled during active disease. CDR3s include the opening cysteine and the closing phenylalanine or tryptophan. A D gene is named only where the DNA matches it firmly. Clone size is stated in some rows and not others, as once, few, many or a class when expanded.

clone size	J gene	D gene	V gene	CDR3 protein	CDR3 DNA
-	TRBJ1-6	TRBD1	TRBV7-2	CASSLDVRTGENSPLHF	TGTGCCAGCAGCTTAGATGTGAGGACAGGGGAAAATTCACCCCTCCACTTT
-	TRBJ2-1	-	TRBV7-8	CASSFATGKNEQFF	TGTGCCAGCAGCTTTGCTACAGGGAAAAATGAGCAGTTCTTC
-	TRBJ1-4	-	TRBV4-3	CASSYSGVGTNEKLFF	TGCGCCAGCAGCTACTCCGGGGTTGGAACTAATGAAAAACTGTTTTTT
few	TRBJ1-1	-	TRBV6-2/TRBV6-3	CASSSTGTETEAFF	TGTGCCAGCAGTTCAACAGGGACCGAGACTGAAGCTTTCTTT
-	TRBJ2-1	TRBD2	TRBV2	CASSERGSYNEQFF	TGTGCCAGCTCCGAGCGGGGCTCCTACAATGAGCAGTTCTTC
-	TRBJ2-3	-	TRBV28	CASSLQNPDTQYF	TGTGCCAGCAGTTTACAGAATCCAGATACGCAGTATTTT
-	TRBJ2-1	-	TRBV12-5	CASGLSRSVDEQFF	TGTGCTAGTGGTTTGTCCAGATCTGTGGATGAGCAGTTCTTC
-	TRBJ2-1	TRBD1	TRBV24-1	CATSGTGFRHEQFF	TGTGCCACCAGTGGGACAGGGTTTAGGCATGAGCAGTTCTTC
-	TRBJ1-1	-	TRBV19	CASSIVREMNTEAFF	TGTGCCAGTAGTATAGTTCGGGAGATGAACACTGAAGCTTTCTTT
-	TRBJ1-6	TRBD1	TRBV5-8	CASSDWTGDVYSPLHF	TGTGCCAGCAGCGACTGGACAGGGGACGTGTATTCACCCCTCCACTTT
-	TRBJ2-1	-	TRBV6-5	CATRPLDRSYNEQFF	TGTGCCACCCGCCCCCTGGACAGATCTTACAATGAGCAGTTCTTC
-	TRBJ2-1	-	TRBV12-3/TRBV12-4	CASSSVYNEQFF	TGTGCCAGTAGTAGCGTATACAATGAGCAGTTCTTC
-	TRBJ2-1	TRBD1	TRBV14	CASSRLDRDSYNEQFF	TGTGCCAGCAGTCGACTCGACAGGGACTCCTACAATGAGCAGTTCTTC
-	TRBJ2-1	-	TRBV10-3	CAITSSGEWSYNEQFF	TGTGCCATCACCTCTTCTGGAGAGTGGTCCTACAATGAGCAGTTCTTC
-	TRBJ2-1	-	TRBV4-1	CASSQPLLGNGNEQFF	TGCGCCAGCAGCCAACCCTTACTAGGCAACGGCAATGAGCAGTTCTTC
-	TRBJ1-2	-	TRBV6-2/TRBV6-3	CASSQSGDYGYTF	TGTGCCAGCAGTCAGTCCGGGGACTATGGCTACACCTTC
-	TRBJ1-1	-	TRBV19	CASLGEKNRDTEAFF	TGTGCCAGCCTGGGGGAAAAAAACAGGGACACTGAAGCTTTCTTT
-	TRBJ1-1	TRBD1	TRBV5-8	CASSLRTGGLNTEAFF	TGTGCCAGCAGCTTGCGGACAGGGGGCTTAAACACTGAAGCTTTCTTT
-	TRBJ2-1	TRBD2	TRBV11-2	CASSLNRLAGGDYEQFF	TGTGCCAGCAGCTTAAATAGACTAGCGGGGGGAGATTATGAGCAGTTCTTC
-	TRBJ2-1	TRBD2	TRBV9	CASSVGLAGGYNEQFF	TGTGCCAGCAGCGTAGGCCTAGCGGGGGGCTACAATGAGCAGTTCTTC
-	TRBJ2-3	-	TRBV10-1	CASSESLDSDTQYF	TGCGCCAGCAGTGAGTCACTAGATTCAGATACGCAGTATTTT
-	TRBJ2-5	TRBD2	TRBV9	CASSETSGVLVETQYF	TGTGCCAGCAGCGAGACTAGCGGGGTGCTCGTGGAGACCCAGTACTTC
-	TRBJ2-2	TRBD1	TRBV7-9	CASSPPDRSAGELFF	TGTGCCAGCAGCCCCCCGGACAGGTCGGCGGGGGAGCTGTTTTTT
-	TRBJ1-1	TRBD1	TRBV5-1	CASSLGDRQTFEAFF	TGCGCCAGCAGCTTGGGGGACAGGCAAACTTTTGAAGCTTTCTTT
-	TRBJ2-1	TRBD1	TRBV3-1/TRBV3-2	CASSHPGTGFPDEQFF	TGTGCCAGCAGCCATCCCGGGACAGGGTTTCCCGATGAGCAGTTCTTC
-	TRBJ2-2	-	TRBV6-1	CASSENSPKESGELFF	TGTGCCAGCAGTGAAAATAGCCCCAAGGAATCCGGGGAGCTGTTTTTT
-	TRBJ1-6	TRBD1	TRBV9	CASSVGTDNSPLHF	TGTGCCAGCAGCGTCGGGACAGATAATTCACCCCTCCACTTT
-	TRBJ1-6	TRBD1	TRBV11-2	CASSLERQGGYNSPLHF	TGTGCCAGCAGCTTAGAAAGACAGGGTGGATATAATTCACCCCTCCACTTT
once	TRBJ2-7	-	TRBV19	CASSQFSSYEQYF	TGTGCCAGTAGTCAGTTTTCGTCCTACGAGCAGTACTTC
few	TRBJ2-5	-	TRBV29-1	CSQLSTETQYF	TGCAGCCAACTAAGTACGGAGACCCAGTACTTC
-	TRBJ2-1	TRBD1	TRBV7-9	CASSFGTGVKGNEQFF	TGTGCCAGCAGCTTTGGGACAGGGGTAAAGGGCAATGAGCAGTTCTTC
-	TRBJ2-1	TRBD2	TRBV9	CASSVGIFGAGGPYNEQFF	TGTGCCAGCAGCGTAGGGATTTTTGGGGCGGGAGGCCCCTACAATGAGCAGTTCTTC
-	TRBJ1-5	-	TRBV6-1	CANGRENQPQHF	TGTGCGAACGGGAGGGAGAATCAGCCCCAGCATTTT
-	TRBJ2-6	TRBD1	TRBV4-3	CASSQDRTGLGSGANVLTF	TGCGCCAGCAGCCAAGACCGGACAGGGCTAGGTTCTGGGGCCAACGTCCTGACTTTC
-	TRBJ2-3	TRBD2	TRBV15	CATSRDLREGPITQYF	TGTGCCACCAGCAGAGATCTGCGGGAGGGCCCCATAACGCAGTATTTT
once	TRBJ2-2	TRBD2	TRBV5-6	CASSRLAGRELFF	TGTGCCAGCAGCCGACTAGCGGGGAGAGAGCTGTTTTTT
-	TRBJ2-1	TRBD2	TRBV28	CASRGAGFRVNEQFF	TGTGCCAGCAGGGGAGCGGGGTTCCGGGTCAATGAGCAGTTCTTC
-	TRBJ1-2	-	TRBV6-2/TRBV6-3	CASSYENGYTF	TGTGCCAGCAGTTATGAGAACGGCTACACCTTC
-	TRBJ1-1	-	TRBV5-1	CASSSGEMNTEAFF	TGCGCCAGCAGCTCTGGAGAGATGAACACTGAAGCTTTCTTT
-	TRBJ1-2	TRBD1	TRBV28	CASQGQGSFHGYTF	TGTGCCAGCCAGGGACAGGGCAGTTTCCATGGCTACACCTTC
-	TRBJ2-1	-	TRBV12-3/TRBV12-4	CASTPGRFNEQFF	TGTGCCAGCACCCCCGGGAGATTCAATGAGCAGTTCTTC
-	TRBJ2-7	TRBD2	TRBV3-1/TRBV3-2	CASSQWSGGANEQYF	TGTGCCAGCAGCCAATGGAGCGGGGGGGCCAACGAGCAGTACTTC
-	TRBJ2-7	TRBD2	TRBV28	CASSSPGVHGGASYEQYF	TGTGCCAGCAGTTCCCCGGGGGTACACGGGGGGGCATCTTACGAGCAGTACTTC
-	TRBJ2-1	-	TRBV29-1	CSGLAGNNEQFF	TGCAGCGGATTGGCGGGGAACAATGAGCAGTTCTTC
-	TRBJ2-3	TRBD2	TRBV29-1	CSPRVAGNGDTQYF	TGCAGCCCAAGGGTAGCGGGAAATGGAGATACGCAGTATTTT
-	TRBJ1-3	-	TRBV11-3	CASSLGPLNTIYF	TGTGCCAGCAGCTTAGGTCCTCTGAACACCATATATTTT
-	TRBJ2-2	TRBD2	TRBV5-8	CASSSTSGVRNTGELFF	TGTGCCAGCAGTTCGACTAGCGGGGTGAGGAACACCGGGGAGCTGTTTTTT
-	TRBJ2-2	-	TRBV9	CASSPLWRSNTGELFF	TGTGCCAGCAGCCCCCTGTGGCGGTCAAACACCGGGGAGCTGTTTTTT
-	TRBJ2-5	TRBD2	TRBV3-1/TRBV3-2	CASSLTASGGEETQYF	TGTGCCAGCAGCCTAACGGCGAGCGGGGGGGAAGAGACCCAGTACTTC
-	TRBJ1-2	-	TRBV14	CASSLEGLSYGYTF	TGTGCCAGCAGCCTGGAGGGCTTGAGCTATGGCTACACCTTC
-	TRBJ1-1	-	TRBV19	CASSIDFSLSGGASKAFF	TGTGCCAGTAGTATAGATTTTAGTTTGTCGGGGGGCGCTTCCAAAGCTTTCTTT
-	TRBJ1-1	TRBD1	TRBV6-4	CASSDYPRDRAFF	TGTGCCAGCAGTGACTATCCCCGGGACAGGGCTTTCTTT
-	TRBJ1-5	-	TRBV19	CASRKGVGQGSQPQHF	TGTGCCAGTAGAAAAGGGGTGGGGCAGGGCAGTCAGCCCCAGCATTTT
-	TRBJ1-2	TRBD1	TRBV5-8	CASSSPLLGQAYGYTF	TGTGCCAGCAGCTCCCCCCTTCTGGGACAGGCCTATGGCTACACCTTC
-	TRBJ1-4	-	TRBV9	CASSPQTGGINEKLFF	TGTGCCAGCAGCCCCCAGACCGGGGGGATAAATGAAAAACTGTTTTTT
few	TRBJ2-1	TRBD2	TRBV7-2	CAIRGAYNEQFF	TGTGCCATTCGGGGGGCCTACAATGAGCAGTTCTTC
-	TRBJ1-2	-	TRBV3-1/TRBV3-2	CASSHYRDGYTF	TGTGCCAGCAGCCACTACAGGGATGGCTACACCTTC
-	TRBJ2-3	-	TRBV11-2	CASSLGGVSDTQYF	TGTGCCAGCAGCTTAGGGGGAGTCTCAGATACGCAGTATTTT
-	TRBJ1-1	TRBD1	TRBV27	CASSLSAPITGVNTEAFF	TGTGCCAGCAGTCTTTCTGCCCCTATCACAGGGGTGAACACTGAAGCTTTCTTT